The count of the clone carrying this T cell receptor (beta chain) is one. Its cognate antigen is unknown. The ends were cut back, 2 bases at V and 3 bases at J, with 0 bases in the middle. The CDR3 is made up of 10 amino acids. The germline gives CDR1 SGHRS, CDR2 YFSETQ. The data derive from a study of cytomegalovirus exposure and HLA in healthy donors. Study details: The platform used for the roughly 130 validation repertoires matched that of the roughly 670 first-cohort repertoires, a later analysis reported.

Study results and limitations: Specificity for CMV antigens was confirmed in vitro for a few of the CMV-associated chains. Rarity held for most TCR sequences, but there were some public TCRs that occurred in many donors. Accounts indicate the classifier identified cytomegalovirus status with strong specificity and sensitivity.

The table came from immunoSEQ multiplex PCR; TCRdb's copy has only in-frame clones and leaves some out. The sample has more than 250,000 clones, roughly 90% seen once. V usage is TRBV5-1 and J usage is TRBJ2-7, with D unclear. Material: PBMCs. This TCR was sampled from a woman aged 25 to 39 in good health and CMV-seropositive. CDR3 loop: CASSFYEQYF. The CDR3 bases are TGCGCCAGCAGCTTCTACGAGCAGTACTTC.